Presented here are 27 T cell receptor beta chains from one specimen sequenced in a study of blood T cell repertoires in COVID-19. Only in-frame clones appear in the TCRdb table, and some are missing; sequencing was by immunoSEQ multiplex PCR. Of hundreds of thousands of clones in the sample, 75% to 90% were seen once. The sample was PBMCs or T cells enriched from blood (not recorded which). These receptors all stem from a woman between 25 and 40 years old who had been exposed to COVID-19.

This chain connects TRBV11-2 to TRBJ1-5; D gene ambiguous. CDR1 is SGHAT, CDR2 FQNNGV, per germline. Deletions cut 0 bases from V and 3 bases from J, with 9 bases between. The CDR3 loop spans 15 amino acids. CDR3 nucleotide sequence: TGTGCCAGCAGCTTAGAGGGCAGACCCAATCAGCCCCAGCATTTT. This gives the protein CASSLEGRPNQPQHF.

This CDR3 is CASSSLAASPLHF. For the CDR3, the DNA is TGTGCCAGCAGCTCCCTAGCGGCTTCACCCCTCCACTTT. This sequence joins TRBV12-3 or TRBV12-4 and TRBJ1-6, with no clear D. The CDR3 is made up of 13 amino acids. V was clipped by 6 bases and J by 9 bases, with 12 bases between them.

V and J are TRBV7-9 and TRBJ1-2; D uncertain. The CDR3 runs to 15 residues. Germline-derived CDR1 and CDR2 are SEHNR and FQNEAQ (reference sequence). V was clipped by 5 bases and J by 4 bases, with 17 bases between them. The CDR3 region is CASSETGVYPYGYTF. The CDR3 region has the DNA TGTGCCAGCAGCGAAACGGGAGTTTACCCCTATGGCTACACCTTC.

The V call is TRBV5-1, the J call TRBJ1-1, with D perhaps matching TRBD1 (5 bases). V shed 3 bases and J shed 3 bases, with 15 bases lying between them. Germline CDR1 is SGHRS and CDR2 is YFSETQ. The CDR3 is made up of 15 amino acids. CDR3 in amino acids: CASSWTQDWDTEAFF. The CDR3 DNA reads as TGCGCCAGCAGCTGGACACAGGATTGGGACACTGAAGCTTTCTTT.

The DNA for the CDR3 is TGTGCCAGCACTACCGGACAGGCCCACGAGCAGTACTTC. Translated, it gives CASTTGQAHEQYF. The chain joins TRBV18 to TRBJ2-7, with 7 nucleotides matching TRBD1. The V and J ends lost 8 bases and 5 bases, in that order; junction bases with no gene match: 9. This CDR3 comprises 13 residues. CDR1 and CDR2 (germline): KGHSH, LQKENI.

CDR3 sequence reads: CASSVVAGDTGELFF. The CDR3 DNA reads as TGTGCCAGCAGCGTAGTTGCGGGGGACACCGGGGAGCTGTTTTTT. V is TRBV9 and J is TRBJ2-2; 7 bases agree with TRBD2. Per germline, CDR1 SGDLS and CDR2 YYNGEE. J was trimmed by 3 bases and V by 0 bases; bases with no gene match: 2. CDR3 length: 15 amino acids.

This rearrangement joins TRBV5-1 to TRBJ2-5, with D possibly being TRBD2 (5 bases). The CDR3 consists of 15 residues. Per the germline V gene, CDR1 is SGHRS and CDR2 is YFSETQ. With 2 bases removed from V and 1 base from J, the gap between germline ends came to 12 bases. CDR3 DNA: TGCGCCAGCAGCTTCCAACGGGGTTCCCAAGAGACCCAGTACTTC. This gives the protein CASSFQRGSQETQYF.

This sequence joins TRBV27 and TRBJ2-2; D might be TRBD1 (7 bases). CDR3 length: 14 amino acids. V shed 5 bases and J shed 7 bases, with 14 bases lying between them. From germline, CDR1 is MNHEY and CDR2 SMNVEV (reference sequence). CDR3 DNA: TGTGCCAGCAGTCCAGGGGGGTTGGTCGGGGAGCTGTTTTTT. Its protein product is CASSPGGLVGELFF.

The CDR3 reads CASSPQGSPNYGYTF. The CDR3 bases are TGTGCCAGCAGCCCCCAGGGATCGCCGAACTATGGCTACACCTTC. The chain employs TRBV4-2 and TRBJ1-2; possible D gene TRBD1, 5 bases. CDR3 length equals 15 residues. Germline-derived CDR1 and CDR2 are LGHNA and YNFKEQ. V lost 4 bases and J 2 bases, leaving 14 bases between the germline ends.

The chain combines TRBV29-1 with TRBJ2-7; TRBD2 might be the D (5 bases). CDR3 length: 14 amino acids. The V end lost 6 bases, the J end lost 5 bases, and 20 bases lay between the germline ends. CDR1 is SQVTM, CDR2 ANQGSEA, per germline. The CDR3 is CSVRAGIPLDEQYF. The CDR3, as DNA: TGCAGCGTCCGGGCCGGGATCCCTCTGGACGAGCAGTACTTC.

The V and J genes are TRBV2 and TRBJ2-1; possibly TRBD1 for D (6 bases). The CDR3 totals 13 residues. The germline gives CDR1 SNHLY, CDR2 FYNNEI. Trimming left V 4 bases short and J 6 bases short, with 10 bases between. The CDR3 DNA follows: TGTGCCAGCAGTGTACAGGGTATCAATGAGCAGTTCTTC. As protein: CASSVQGINEQFF.

The chain combines TRBV11-2 with TRBJ1-5; D not certain. This CDR3 is 12 amino acids long. CDR1 and CDR2 from the germline V gene are SGHAT and FQNNGV. V was trimmed by 5 bases and J by 7 bases, leaving 9 bases between them. The chain's CDR3 is CASSHERQPQHF. As DNA, the CDR3 is TGTGCCAGCAGCCATGAGAGACAGCCCCAGCATTTT.

The chain links TRBV6-5 to TRBJ1-5; no reliable D call. Germline loops: CDR1 MNHEY, CDR2 SVGAGI. The ends were cut back, 5 bases at V and 3 bases at J, with 11 bases in the middle. The CDR3 loop spans 14 amino acids. The CDR3: CASSPPGNNQPQHF. CDR3 nucleotides: TGTGCCAGCAGTCCCCCGGGTAACAATCAGCCCCAGCATTTT.

The chain links TRBV6-6 to TRBJ2-1, with TRBD1 matching 11 bases. CDR3 length: 14 residues. Germline V gives CDR1 MNHNY, CDR2 SVGAGI (reference sequence). The V and J ends lost 10 bases and 3 bases, in that order; junction bases with no gene match: 5. The DNA of the CDR3 is TGTGCCACCGGGACAGGGGGGATCTACAATGAGCAGTTCTTC. Its protein product is CATGTGGIYNEQFF.

The V and J genes are TRBV11-2 and TRBJ2-3, with TRBD1 identical over 9 bases. This CDR3 has 16 residues. V lost 5 bases and J lost 4; bases outside the gene matches: 10. Germline CDR1 reads SGHAT; CDR2 reads FQNNGV. CDR3 amino acids: CASSTLPGQGADTQYF. The CDR3 DNA sequence: TGTGCCAGCAGCACCCTCCCGGGACAGGGCGCAGATACGCAGTATTTT.

The chain carries TRBV6-1 and TRBJ1-5; possibly TRBD1 for D (5 bases). This CDR3 is built from 16 residues. The ends were cut back, 2 bases at V and 3 bases at J, with 14 bases in the middle. The germline V gene encodes CDR1 MNHNS and CDR2 SASEGT. The chain's CDR3 is CASSEHSGNNNQPQHF. The CDR3 DNA reads TGTGCCAGCAGTGAACACTCAGGGAATAACAATCAGCCCCAGCATTTT.

The chain recombines TRBV4-1 with TRBJ2-7; perhaps TRBD2 as D (6 bases). Looked up from germline, CDR1 is MGHRA and CDR2 is YSYEKL. Deletions cut 0 bases from V and 2 bases from J, with 14 bases between. The CDR3 extends over 16 amino acids. CDR3 residues: CASSQEGETSTYEQYF. CDR3 DNA: TGCGCCAGCAGCCAAGAGGGCGAGACTAGTACCTACGAGCAGTACTTC.

V is TRBV9 and J is TRBJ1-5; 8 bases align to TRBD1. V was clipped by 4 bases and J by 5 bases; unmatched bases: 8. The CDR3 sequence is 15 residues long. Germline CDR1 is SGDLS and CDR2 is YYNGEE. Written as DNA, the CDR3 is TGTGCCAGCAGCCCCCTGGGACAGGCCTATCAGCCCCAGCATTTT. This codes for CASSPLGQAYQPQHF.

The gene calls are TRBV7-2 and TRBJ2-1; weak D call: TRBD2 (6 bases). V was cut by 5 bases and J by 6 bases, with 8 bases left in between. The germline gives CDR1 SGHTA, CDR2 FQGNSA. The CDR3 totals 12 residues. This CDR3 reads CASSGRPNEQFF. The CDR3 DNA is TGTGCCAGCAGCGGGAGGCCCAATGAGCAGTTCTTC. The full variable domain, in which reference TRBV7-2 and TRBJ2-1 provide the parts outside the CDR3, is GAGVSQSPSNKVTEKGKDVELRCDPISGHTALYWYRQSLGQGLEFLIYFQGNSAPDKSGLPSDRFSAERTGGSVSTLTIQRTQQEDSAVYLCASSGRPNEQFFGPGTRLTVL.

This clone appeared once. The J gene is TRBJ1-2, the V gene TRBV5-4, with 7 bases lining up with TRBD1. V lost 5 bases, J lost 5 bases, and 3 bases stayed unmatched. Germline CDR1 and CDR2: SGHNT and YYREEE (reference sequence). The CDR3 has 12 residues. The CDR3 sequence is CASSEGAYGYTF. CDR3 sequence (DNA): TGTGCCAGCAGTGAGGGGGCATATGGCTACACCTTC.

The J gene is TRBJ2-3, the V gene TRBV5-6, with D possibly matching TRBD1 (5 bases). Germline V gives CDR1 SGHDT, CDR2 YYEEEE. The ends were cut back, 2 bases at V and 5 bases at J, with 12 bases in the middle. This CDR3 is 14 amino acids long. CDR3 nucleotide sequence: TGTGCCAGCAGCTTTCAAGGGGAAGGAGATACGCAGTATTTT. Encoded protein: CASSFQGEGDTQYF.

The chain has TRBV5-6 and TRBJ1-3; D might be TRBD1 (5 bases). Germline V gene lookup returns CDR1 SGHDT and CDR2 YYEEEE. V was shortened by 4 bases and J by 8 bases, with 16 bases between the two germline ends. This CDR3 has 14 residues. CDR3: CASSSQGLWYTIYF. The CDR3 region has the DNA TGTGCCAGCAGCAGTCAGGGTCTCTGGTACACCATATATTTT.

The chain employs TRBV29-1 and TRBJ1-2; no clear D. The CDR3 has 15 residues. Germline CDR1 reads SQVTM; CDR2 reads ANQGSEA. The V gene lost 0 bases and the J gene lost 7 bases, with 18 bases spanning the gap. CDR3 loop: CSVEEGGRSVSGYTF. DNA for the CDR3: TGCAGCGTTGAAGAGGGAGGACGGAGTGTTAGTGGCTACACCTTC.

V gene TRBV19 combines with J gene TRBJ1-1; 7 bases line up with TRBD1. J lost 1 base, V lost 3 bases, and 2 bases had no gene match. The length of the CDR3 is 14 residues. Germline CDR1 LNHDA, CDR2 SQIVND (reference sequence). The CDR3 DNA is TGTGCCAGTAGTATGAAGGGGGCGAACACTGAAGCTTTCTTT. Its translation: CASSMKGANTEAFF.

The chain employs TRBV11-1 and TRBJ2-5, with D unresolved. Germline V CDR1 and CDR2: SGHAT, FQDESV (reference sequence). Trimming removed 2 bases at V and 4 bases at J, with 14 bases between. The CDR3 runs to 15 residues. CDR3 in DNA: TGTGCCAGCAGCTTAATCGGTCGAGAATCAGAGACCCAGTACTTC. Residues: CASSLIGRESETQYF.

J is TRBJ2-2 and V is TRBV3-1 (or the pseudogene TRBV3-2); D uncertain. V was pared by 6 bases and J by 1 base, with 9 bases between. Germline V gives CDR1 LGHDT, CDR2 YNNKEL (reference sequence). The CDR3 spans 14 residues. CDR3 DNA sequence: TGTGCCAGCAGGCCCTTCAGGAACACCGGGGAGCTGTTTTTT. Translation: CASRPFRNTGELFF.

The chain employs TRBV5-1 and TRBJ1-2; D might be TRBD1 (5 bases). The length of the CDR3 is 16 residues. The germline V and J ends were trimmed by 0 bases and 0 bases, with 12 bases remaining between them. The germline V gene encodes CDR1 SGHRS and CDR2 YFSETQ. In DNA, the CDR3 is TGCGCCAGCAGCTTGGGAAGGGGAATAGCTAACTATGGCTACACCTTC. This encodes CASSLGRGIANYGYTF.